These 10 T cell receptor beta chains came from one sample sequenced in a study of response to subunit inactivated influenza vaccine. TCRdb called the RT-PCR reads again in MiXCR, with one record for every CDR3 protein. The table records around 520,000 distinct CDR3 sequences, about 25% of them present only once. The sample consisted of CD4+ T cells sorted from PBMCs, taken 5 days after vaccination. The source is a man aged 45-65 years who received an inactivated influenza vaccine.

This clonotype was seen only a few times. V is TRBV5-8 and J is TRBJ2-5; 7 nucleotides match TRBD1. The germline gives CDR1 SGHTS, CDR2 YDEGEE. Losses at the gene ends were 6 bases for V and 3 bases for J; bases not matched to a gene: 8. The CDR3 sequence is 14 residues long. CDR3 protein: CASTSTGKKETQYF. CDR3 nucleotides: TGTGCCAGCACCTCGACAGGGAAGAAAGAGACCCAGTACTTC. Together with reference TRBV5-8 and TRBJ2-5, the CDR3 gives the full variable domain: EAGVTQSPTHLIKTRGQQATLRCSPISGHTSVYWYQQALGLGLQFLLWYDEGEERNRGNFPPRFSGRQFPNYSSELNVNALELEDSALYLCASTSTGKKETQYFGPGTRLLVL.

The rearrangement uses TRBV6-5 and TRBJ2-3; 7 nucleotides line up with TRBD2. CDR3 length: 15 amino acids. V shed 2 bases, J shed 5 bases, and the junction held 7 bases outside the gene matches. Germline V gene data show CDR1 as MNHEY and CDR2 as SVGAGI. The CDR3 sequence is CASSYGGGFVDTQYF. For the CDR3, the DNA is TGTGCCAGCAGTTACGGGGGAGGGTTTGTAGATACGCAGTATTTT.

This clonotype was counted between two and nine times. This chain links TRBV7-6 with TRBJ2-7, with D unclear. Germline V CDR1 and CDR2: SGHVS, FNYEAQ. V was shortened by 1 base and J by 4 bases, with 8 bases between the two germline ends. This CDR3 is 13 amino acids long. In nucleotides, the CDR3 is TGTGCCAGCAGCTTAGAATCGCCTTACGAGCAGTACTTC. Residues: CASSLESPYEQYF.

This chain joins TRBV12-3 or TRBV12-4 and TRBJ2-3; TRBD1 agrees at 7 bases. The CDR3 has 14 amino acids. After removal of 1 base from V and 4 bases from J, the junction contained 2 bases not matched to a gene. The CDR3 loop reads CASSLVGGADTQYF. CDR3 in DNA: TGTGCCAGCAGTTTAGTAGGGGGCGCAGATACGCAGTATTTT.

This clonotype was found many times. The V gene is TRBV28, the J gene TRBJ2-4; maybe TRBD2 (6 bases). The CDR3 runs to 17 residues. Trimming removed 5 bases from V and 4 bases from J, with 21 bases in between. CDR1 is MDHEN, CDR2 SYDVKM, per germline. The CDR3 DNA reads TGTGCCAGCAGTCTACTCGCCATCGGGGCGGGGAAAAACATTCAGTACTTC. The encoded protein is CASSLLAIGAGKNIQYF. Full variable domain (missing parts from reference TRBV28 and TRBJ2-4): DVKVTQSSRYLVKRTGEKVFLECVQDMDHENMFWYRQDPGLGLRLIYFSYDVKMKEKGDIPEGYSVSREKKERFSLILESASTNQTSMYLCASSLLAIGAGKNIQYFGAGTRLSVL.

The V and J genes are TRBV6-2 or TRBV6-3 and TRBJ2-3; maybe TRBD2 (6 bases). V was pared by 10 bases and J by 0 bases, with 11 bases between. CDR3 length equals 13 residues. Germline CDR1 is MNHEY and CDR2 is SVGEGT. The CDR3 sequence is CAIQAGSTDTQYF. The DNA for the CDR3 is TGTGCCATCCAGGCGGGGAGCACAGATACGCAGTATTTT.

This clonotype was seen more than once but under ten times. The J gene is TRBJ2-3, the V gene TRBV6-2 or TRBV6-3, with D possibly TRBD2 on 6 matching bases. CDR1 is MNHEY, CDR2 SVGEGT, per germline. The CDR3 totals 15 residues. Between the trimmed V and J ends, which lost 6 bases and 0 bases, there was a span of 13 bases. The CDR3 region is CASSRWGVSTDTQYF. In DNA form, the CDR3 reads TGTGCCAGCAGCCGCTGGGGGGTGAGCACAGATACGCAGTATTTT.

The rearrangement uses TRBV9 and TRBJ2-7, with 12 bases lining up with TRBD2. V was pared by 0 bases and J by 2 bases, with 3 bases of the junction left unmatched. The germline CDR1 and CDR2 sequences are SGDLS and YYNGEE. This CDR3 has 16 amino acids. The CDR3, as DNA: TGTGCCAGCAGCGTAGGGCCTAGCGGGGGGGCCTACGAGCAGTACTTC. It codes for CASSVGPSGGAYEQYF.

The genes are TRBV28 and TRBJ1-2; maybe TRBD1 (5 bases). With 4 bases removed from V and 4 bases from J, the gap between germline ends came to 19 bases. CDR1 and CDR2 (germline): MDHEN, SYDVKM. The CDR3 has 16 residues. CDR3 sequence: CASSSPPEIGTYGYTF. DNA of the CDR3: TGTGCCAGCAGTTCTCCCCCGGAAATAGGGACCTATGGCTACACCTTC.

This chain links TRBV11-2 with TRBJ2-5, with a weak D call TRBD2 (7 bases). The germline gives CDR1 SGHAT, CDR2 FQNNGV. V dropped 1 base and J dropped 7 bases, with 16 bases sitting between them. CDR3 length equals 15 residues. CDR3 sequence (DNA): TGTGCCAGCAGCTTAGTAGGCGCGGGGGCGGGGACCCAGTACTTC. It yields the protein CASSLVGAGAGTQYF.